The present TCR beta chain was sequenced within a study of cytomegalovirus exposure and HLA in healthy donors (dated by TCRdb to 2017 to 2019). Regarding the study in general: According to an earlier analysis of 587 of the donors, about 179 million T cells yielded 117 million unique TCR beta sequences and roughly 280 Gb of sequence data. Donor age, sex, ethnicity and CMV serostatus were compiled alongside the repertoire data. To predict cytomegalovirus infection status, the study combined high-throughput TCR immunosequencing, statistical association of individual TCRs with disease status, and machine learning. An earlier analysis of nearly 600 of the donors applied high-throughput TCR beta sequencing to assess whether each TCR beta V gene segment acted as functional or pseudogenic. The study aimed to test whether signatures of past pathogen exposure could be identified by cataloging public T cell receptors. Because of strong linkage in the cohort, five DR-DQ haplotypes were treated as single units for association and clustering. An early release that covered roughly 600 HLA-typed donors contained about 290 gigabases of sequencing data and tens of millions of unique TCR sequences. All discovery cohort repertoires had been generated on a single sequencing platform. In addition to the first cohort of about 650 subjects, a separate validation cohort of about 120 different subjects was used. Among about 410 genotyped donors of the cohort, an average of roughly 230,000 unique TCR beta nucleotide sequences was sequenced per donor, of which about 18% were non-productive. A later analysis re-examined previously published TCR beta repertoires from 600 to 700 donors and added high-resolution HLA genotyping to investigate patterns of TCR occurrence. Among the roughly 410 genotyped donors, approximately 76% belonged to the genetic ancestry cluster associated with self-reported Caucasian donors. Both class I and class II loci were covered by HLA typing, at four-digit resolution. The number of typed donors differed by locus: about 620-640 for A, B, C, DRB1 and DQB1; some 540 for DQA1; around 610 for DPA1; and 400 to 480 for DPB1. Rather than drawing on any new phenotypic data, the later analysis identified candidate immune exposures from TCR beta sequences and the way those sequences occurred across donors. The study used immunosequencing to profile the T cell repertoires of 666 subjects and linked those repertoires to cytomegalovirus serostatus. A later genetic analysis used genome-wide SNP genotypes for about 65% of the 666 donors, treating that subset as a discovery cohort.

Concerning this clone: It lacks a known antigen. Per-base quality was not reported, and no clone a single base away is much larger than it.

Study-level results and caveats: The earlier analysis of about 600 of the donors excluded some 15 rarely observed V segments, including chromosome 9 orphons, because counts were too low. A further reported finding was that TCR beta sequences accurately predicted the HLA-A and HLA-B alleles for most subjects in the first cohort. A group of highly shared sequence variants was considered likely to be a technical artifact of the sequencing pipeline. The authors suggested that the approach could potentially be generalized to other disease states and immunological phenotypes. When HLA alleles, especially DR and DQ, strongly co-occurred, attributing TCR associations to individual alleles was difficult. In a later analysis, the rate of TCR association differed among HLA loci, with DRB1 alleles having the most associated TCRs and HLA-C alleles having the fewest. Linkage disequilibrium might explain the correlated functional status among segregating V segments, but an unknown experimental factor could not be ruled out. The classifier was reported to diagnose cytomegalovirus status with high specificity and sensitivity in both the original cohort and the validation cohort. In a later analysis, most CMV-associated TCR beta chains were found to appear HLA-restricted, with HLA associations seemingly driven largely by CMV exposure. Most TCR sequences were observed very rarely across donors, whereas some public TCRs were present in many individuals. In this cohort, only TCR beta chains were sequenced, and detectable features were limited by the absence of alpha or paired-chain data. An earlier analysis of approximately 600 of the donors showed that most TCR beta V segments appeared in productive rearrangements either about 87% or about 30% of the time, which broadly matched IMGT annotations. A few of the identified cytomegalovirus-associated TCR beta chains were confirmed in vitro to be specific for cytomegalovirus antigens. Several of the top co-occurrence clusters appeared to be linked to parvovirus B19, influenza, CMV and Epstein-Barr virus, according to a later analysis. A later genetic analysis reported fewer N-insertions in productive TCRs among donors in an Asian-associated ancestry cluster than the roughly 700-donor mean. The study listed approximately 160 TCR beta chains as associated with cytomegalovirus. Specific HLA alleles were associated with roughly 16,000 TCR beta sequences at a false discovery rate of 0.05 in a later analysis. Roughly uniform sequencing depth across donors was assumed in presence/absence analyses, although this assumption may not hold. A later analysis found that HLA-associated TCR beta chains were more clonally expanded and had lower generation probabilities than equally common non-associated chains. The only immune exposure information available for the cohort was CMV serostatus. Some IMGT-functional V segments, including TRBV6-2 and TRBV6-3, could not be distinguished by the 87-base-pair reads and were therefore excluded. In a later genetic analysis, a missense DCLRE1C variant was associated with V-gene and J-gene trimming of TCR beta chains, and the association was replicated in an independent cohort. HLA typing was unavailable for some donors at each locus, so association tests used only the typed subset.

Libraries were built with the immunoSEQ multiplex PCR assay. The multiplex PCR relied on a mix of 60 forward primers for TCR Vbeta segments and 13 reverse primers for TCR Jbeta segments. The CDR3 region of rearranged TCR beta genes was amplified from genomic DNA with a multiplex PCR assay. The amplified TCR beta libraries were sequenced on the Illumina HiSeq System as 87-base-pair reads. Concerning the study's data processing: A later analysis counted tens of millions of unique TCR beta chains across the roughly 700 repertoires, and 9.5 million to 11 million of these chains were shared by at least two donors. Raw reads were error-corrected and collapsed into unique sequences with a nearest-neighbor algorithm that merged closely related sequences to remove PCR and sequencing errors. To assign V, D and J gene segments, CDR3 sequences were aligned to IMGT reference sequences. For a sequence to be retained, at least a six-nucleotide match to both a V gene segment and a J gene segment was required. A rearrangement counted as productive if the CDR3 had no stop codons and remained in frame with V and J, and every other rearrangement counted as non-productive. CDR3 was defined by IMGT convention, running from the second conserved V-encoded cysteine to the conserved J-encoded phenylalanine. The earlier analysis of approximately 590 of the donors excluded any sequence lacking an unambiguous match to a single V gene segment. In an earlier analysis of more than 500 of the donors, a V segment was called functional when productive rearrangements were above 56.7%, and segregating when the standard deviation between donors exceeded 5%. A statistical classification framework was developed to diagnose cytomegalovirus status using the catalog of TCR beta chain sequences. In a later analysis, TCR nucleotide sequences were compared against IMGT/GENE-DB human TR gene sequences so that V and J genes could be assigned. A later analysis assigned CDR3 sequences and most-parsimonious VDJ recombination scenarios with the TCRdist pipeline. In a later analysis, each TCR beta chain was defined by its CDR3 amino acid sequence together with its V-gene family, and reads without a unique V-gene family were excluded. In a later analysis, a few hundred highly shared, low-generation-probability nucleotide sequences were removed to address suspected cross-contamination and a sequencing artifact. In a later analysis, a clonal expansion index for each public chain was calculated from normalized within-repertoire ranks of inferred template counts. In a later analysis, generation probabilities were computed using a VDJ recombination model fitted to out-of-frame rearrangements, and the results were checked against IGoR. In a later analysis, hypergeometric tests were used to score TCR-TCR, TCR-HLA and TCR-CMV co-occurrence, with a repertoire-size bias correction applied to TCR pairs. In a later analysis, false discovery rates were estimated by permuting HLA or CMV assignments 20 times. In a later analysis, co-occurring TCRs were grouped with DBSCAN, and TCRdist sequence similarity was added when clustering was performed within HLA-allele-positive subsets. Repertoires with fewer than 30,000 or more than 120,000 public chains were left out of co-occurrence clustering, as were four to six repertoires with anomalous nucleotide sharing. TCRdb stores this immuneACCESS table with in-frame sequences only. Part of the clones is absent; in the studies checked, under half of the shortfall reflects unresolved V genes, and no reason is known for the rest. That table is the source of V, J and clone size, and D and trimming were worked out from the DNA. This sample holds some 140,000 clones; around 72% were observed only once. The ten largest clones represent approximately 4.3% of the sample.

The cohort was made up of under 800 healthy bone marrow donors. Cohort members were all nominally healthy when sampled, although unrecorded immune exposures were likely present. The donor tested CMV seropositive, placing the donor among the 289 seropositive members of the cohort. A peripheral blood sample was provided by each donor, and peripheral blood mononuclear cells were used for TCR beta sequencing. The Qiagen DNeasy Blood Extraction Kit was used to extract genomic DNA from the blood cell samples. Trimming removed 1 base from V and 4 bases from J, leaving 15 bases between the germline ends. Inclusive of the bounding cysteine and phenylalanine, the CDR3 is 16 residues long. Of the read, only the CDR3 DNA is kept; its 48 bases are in frame from base 1. For CDR1 and CDR2, the germline V gene (reference sequence) lists LNHNV and YYDKDF.

The material sequenced was PBMCs. This TCR derives from a young man in good health and CMV-seropositive. The V and J segments used are TRBV15 and TRBJ2-3; a weak D assignment points to TRBD1 (6 bases agree). The nucleotide sequence reads as follows: TGTGCCACCAGCAGAGTTTCTGGGGGCGAAGCAGATACGCAGTATTTT. This translates into CATSRVSGGEADTQYF.